The 31 T cell receptor beta chains presented below share a single source sample, sequenced in a study of cytomegalovirus exposure and HLA in healthy donors. Use of 60 Vbeta and 13 Jbeta primers characterized the PCR. The table came from immunoSEQ multiplex PCR; TCRdb's copy has only in-frame clones and leaves some out. The sample contains 100,000 or so clones, over 70% of which appear only once. Source material: PBMCs. These receptors originate from a woman between 40 and 50 years old in good health and CMV-seropositive.

The V and J genes are TRBV27 and TRBJ2-2, with 12 bases aligning to TRBD2. The CDR3 covers 16 residues. Germline assignment: CDR1 MNHEY and CDR2 SMNVEV (reference sequence). The trim removed 5 bases at V and 6 bases at J, leaving 7 bases unmatched. CDR3: CASSPRLAGAAGELFF. CDR3 DNA: TGTGCCAGCAGTCCTCGACTAGCGGGAGCGGCCGGGGAGCTGTTTTTT.

There are a few counts of this clone. The J gene is TRBJ2-3, the V gene TRBV13; D not certain. The V and J ends lost 4 bases and 0 bases respectively, with 14 bases between them. CDR1 PRHDT and CDR2 FYEKMQ come from the germline V gene (reference sequence). This CDR3 comprises 16 residues. The CDR3 loop reads CASSYPRETSTDTQYF. The CDR3 nucleotides read TGTGCCAGCAGCTACCCCCGCGAAACTAGCACAGATACGCAGTATTTT.

V gene TRBV5-1 combines with J gene TRBJ2-3; 9 bases map to TRBD1. The J segment lost 2 bases and the V segment lost 4 bases, leaving 8 bases of the junction unmatched. CDR3 length: 16 residues. CDR1 and CDR2 from the germline V gene are SGHRS and YFSETQ. As DNA, the CDR3 is TGCGCCAGCAGCACGATAACAGGGGGCATCACAGATACGCAGTATTTT. Its protein product is CASSTITGGITDTQYF. The full variable domain, in which reference TRBV5-1 and TRBJ2-3 provide the parts outside the CDR3, is KAGVTQTPRYLIKTRGQQVTLSCSPISGHRSVSWYQQTPGQGLQFLFEYFSETQRNKGNFPGRFSGRQFSNSRSEMNVSTLELGDSALYLCASSTITGGITDTQYFGPGTRLTVL.

This clone was seen a handful of times. CDR3 residues: CASSSRGMTNEKLFF. The DNA for the CDR3 is TGTGCCAGCAGTTCTCGAGGGATGACTAATGAAAAACTGTTTTTT. The J gene is TRBJ1-4, the V gene TRBV6-5; no clear D gene. Per germline, CDR1 MNHEY and CDR2 SVGAGI. This CDR3 has 15 amino acids. V was cut by 4 bases and J by 2 bases, with 11 bases left in between.

The genes are TRBV28 and TRBJ2-7; perhaps TRBD1 as D (6 bases). Germline lookup yields CDR1 MDHEN and CDR2 SYDVKM. V shed 5 bases and J shed 5 bases, with 19 bases lying between them. This CDR3 has 15 residues. The CDR3 sequence: CASSPGPGVAHEQYF. The CDR3 DNA reads TGTGCCAGCAGTCCCGGGCCAGGGGTGGCCCACGAGCAGTACTTC.

This chain links TRBV6-5 with TRBJ1-3, with D hard to call. Trimming cost V 6 bases and J 0 bases, with 9 bases left between them. This CDR3 has 14 residues. The germline V gene has CDR1 MNHEY and CDR2 SVGAGI. The CDR3 DNA follows: TGTGCCAGCAGCCCGACTGCCTCTGGAAACACCATATATTTT. Translated, it gives CASSPTASGNTIYF.

The chain is built from TRBV5-1 and TRBJ2-1, with 11 bases aligning to TRBD1. The CDR3 contains 15 residues. Germline loops: CDR1 SGHRS, CDR2 YFSETQ. Germline trimming cut 2 bases from V and 4 bases from J; bases unmatched to any gene: 2. This CDR3 reads CASSFGTGGYNEQFF. The CDR3 DNA reads TGCGCCAGCAGCTTCGGGACAGGGGGTTACAATGAGCAGTTCTTC.

The rearrangement links TRBV29-1 to TRBJ2-5; 9 positions match TRBD2. The CDR3 sequence is 16 residues long. Germline CDR1 and CDR2: SQVTM and ANQGSEA. V was pared by 0 bases and J by 5 bases, with 10 bases of the junction left unmatched. CDR3 in DNA: TGCAGCGTTGAAGATGTTGCGGGGGGGCATCCCGAGACCCAGTACTTC. It codes for CSVEDVAGGHPETQYF.

This chain links TRBV6-5 with TRBJ1-5; 9 nucleotides line up with TRBD1. The length of the CDR3 is 16 residues. V dropped 4 bases and J dropped 6; count of bases not matched to a gene: 10. Per germline, CDR1 MNHEY and CDR2 SVGAGI. The CDR3 DNA sequence: TGTGCCAGCAGTTCCACCTCGACAGGGGGACTTCAGCCCCAGCATTTT. Its translation is CASSSTSTGGLQPQHF.

The chain couples TRBV29-1 to TRBJ1-2; the D gene is possibly TRBD1 (6 bases). The CDR3 has 13 amino acids. Trimming took off 7 bases at V and 5 bases at J, with 17 bases between the two ends. Germline CDR1 reads SQVTM; CDR2 reads ANQGSEA. CDR3 bases: TGCAGCGCTACGACAGGACCAGATTATGGCTACACCTTC. Protein sequence: CSATTGPDYGYTF.

The V gene is TRBV12-5, the J gene TRBJ1-5; D remains ambiguous. This CDR3 is 16 amino acids long. V was shortened by 1 base and J by 0 bases, with 10 bases between the two germline ends. The V gene's germline CDR1 is LGHNT and CDR2 FRNRAP. The chain's CDR3 is CASGLAVRVSNQPQHF. CDR3 in DNA: TGTGCTAGTGGTTTGGCCGTGCGGGTTAGCAATCAGCCCCAGCATTTT.

This chain joins TRBV6-6 and TRBJ1-4; D possibly corresponds to TRBD1 (6 bases). Germline CDR1 MNHNY, CDR2 SVGAGI (reference sequence). The CDR3 consists of 15 residues. V dropped 7 bases and J dropped 2 bases, with 14 bases sitting between them. The CDR3 region is CASNLAGGTNEKLFF. The CDR3 coding sequence is TGTGCCAGCAATTTAGCGGGGGGCACTAATGAAAAACTGTTTTTT.

The V gene is TRBV14, the J gene TRBJ1-2, with D hard to call. V was cut by 1 base and J by 1 base, with 10 bases left in between. The germline V gene encodes CDR1 SGHDN and CDR2 FVKESK. The CDR3 length is 15 residues. CDR3 sequence reads: CASSQVGVFNYGYTF. The CDR3 bases are TGTGCCAGCAGCCAAGTCGGGGTCTTTAACTATGGCTACACCTTC.

V usage is TRBV7-9 and J usage is TRBJ2-7; 12 positions match TRBD2. Unmatched junction bases numbered 3, after V lost 3 bases and J lost 9 bases. Germline CDR1 SEHNR, CDR2 FQNEAQ (reference sequence). The CDR3 length is 13 residues. CDR3 in amino acids: CASSFLAGGGQYF. CDR3 bases: TGTGCCAGCAGCTTCCTAGCGGGAGGGGGGCAGTACTTC.

The chain carries TRBV4-3 and TRBJ2-2, with 7 nucleotides matching TRBD1. The CDR3 runs 18 residues. Per the germline V gene, CDR1 is LGHNA and CDR2 is YSLEER. V was clipped by 0 bases and J by 3 bases; unmatched bases: 10. CDR3 amino acids: CASSQDKWGQTYTGELFF. Here the CDR3 DNA reads TGCGCCAGCAGCCAAGATAAATGGGGACAGACCTACACCGGGGAGCTGTTTTTT.

This rearrangement joins TRBV19 to TRBJ2-3; no clear D. V was trimmed by 6 bases and J by 2 bases, leaving 12 bases between them. Germline V CDR1 and CDR2: LNHDA, SQIVND (reference sequence). The CDR3 runs to 14 residues. The DNA for the CDR3 is TGTGCCAGTAGGGAGACTTGGCCCACAGATACGCAGTATTTT. It translates to CASRETWPTDTQYF. The full variable domain, rest sourced from reference TRBV19 and TRBJ2-3, is DGGITQSPKYLFRKEGQNVTLSCEQNLNHDAMYWYRQDPGQGLRLIYYSQIVNDFQKGDIAEGYSVSREKKESFPLTVTSAQKNPTAFYLCASRETWPTDTQYFGPGTRLTVL.

In its sample, this clone was seen once. This sequence joins TRBV2 and TRBJ1-5; 8 nucleotides line up with TRBD1. V was clipped by 5 bases and J by 6 bases; unmatched bases: 12. This CDR3 comprises 16 residues. Germline V CDR1 and CDR2: SNHLY, FYNNEI. The CDR3 protein is CASSLIRAGGFQPQHF. The CDR3 DNA sequence: TGTGCCAGCAGTCTTATAAGGGCAGGGGGCTTTCAGCCCCAGCATTTT. Supplemented by reference TRBV2 and TRBJ1-5, the full variable domain reads EPEVTQTPSHQVTQMGQEVILRCVPISNHLYFYWYRQILGQKVEFLVSFYNNEISEKSEIFDDQFSVERPDGSNFTLKIRSTKLEDSAMYFCASSLIRAGGFQPQHFGDGTRLSIL.

The genes are TRBV7-2 and TRBJ1-2, with 7 bases aligning to TRBD1. The length of the CDR3 is 13 residues. Germline V gene data show CDR1 as SGHTA and CDR2 as FQGNSA. The ends lost 4 bases at V and 2 bases at J; junction bases unmatched: 1. CDR3 residues: CASSSGGNYGYTF. The DNA of the CDR3 is TGTGCCAGCAGCTCAGGGGGGAACTATGGCTACACCTTC.

The rearrangement joins TRBV10-3 to TRBJ1-1, with D possibly TRBD1 on 6 matching bases. Trimming removed 4 bases at V and 5 bases at J, with 17 bases between. The CDR3 has 15 amino acids. Per germline, CDR1 ENHRY and CDR2 SYGVKD. The CDR3 sequence is CAISAPPAGVTEAFF. The CDR3 region has the DNA TGTGCCATCAGTGCACCCCCGGCAGGGGTGACTGAAGCTTTCTTT.

This rearrangement joins TRBV18 to TRBJ2-3, with 14 bases fitting TRBD2. The CDR3 spans 18 residues. V shed 3 bases and J 5 bases; nucleotides not matched to a gene: 10. Germline CDR1 and CDR2: KGHSH and LQKENI. CDR3 bases: TGTGCCAGCTCACCCTTGTCGGGACTAGCGGGAGACGTAGATACGCAGTATTTT. Translation gives CASSPLSGLAGDVDTQYF.

V usage is TRBV19 and J usage is TRBJ2-5, with TRBD1 matching over 8 bases. V was pared by 3 bases and J by 2 bases, with 8 bases of the junction left unmatched. The V gene's germline CDR1 is LNHDA and CDR2 SQIVND (reference sequence). The CDR3 is 16 amino acids. In nucleotides, the CDR3 is TGTGCCAGTAGTATTCGGACAGGGAGCACGCAAGAGACCCAGTACTTC. The encoded protein is CASSIRTGSTQETQYF.

The chain recombines TRBV11-2 with TRBJ2-7; D may be TRBD1 (6 bases). The CDR3 totals 15 residues. Germline V gene sequence: CDR1 SGHAT, CDR2 FQNNGV. V lost 3 bases and J 3 bases, leaving 15 bases between the germline ends. CDR3 in amino acids: CASSFFETGNYEQYF. The CDR3 DNA sequence: TGTGCCAGCAGCTTTTTTGAGACAGGAAACTACGAGCAGTACTTC.

This chain's CDR3 is CASSQDGEGGPTDTQYF. The CDR3 DNA is TGCGCCAGCAGCCAAGATGGGGAAGGGGGTCCCACAGATACGCAGTATTTT. The rearrangement uses TRBV4-3 and TRBJ2-3, with TRBD1 as a possible D gene (6 bases). Looked up from germline, CDR1 is LGHNA and CDR2 is YSLEER. The CDR3 covers 17 residues. The V end was cut by 0 bases, the J end by 2 bases, with 15 bases between.

Here the CDR3 DNA reads TGTGCCAGCAGACCACTAGCGGGGGTTTACAATGAGCAGTTCTTC. Translating it yields CASRPLAGVYNEQFF. The chain uses TRBV2 and TRBJ2-1; 11 bases are shared with TRBD2. V shed 6 bases and J 4 bases; nucleotides not matched to a gene: 5. Germline lookup yields CDR1 SNHLY and CDR2 FYNNEI. The CDR3 loop spans 15 amino acids.

This clone has a single count. The rearrangement uses TRBV5-6 and TRBJ1-1, with no clear D. The CDR3 extends over 14 amino acids. Germline V CDR1 and CDR2: SGHDT, YYEEEE. Trimming pared 0 bases from V and 2 bases from J, leaving 8 bases between. CDR3 protein: CASSLDPRNTEAFF. CDR3 bases: TGTGCCAGCAGCTTGGATCCCAGAAACACTGAAGCTTTCTTT.

The J gene is TRBJ2-3, the V gene TRBV29-1; 12 bases are shared with TRBD2. CDR1 is SQVTM, CDR2 ANQGSEA, per germline. Germline trimming cut 0 bases from V and 1 base from J; bases unmatched to any gene: 8. This CDR3 contains 18 residues. CDR3 nucleotide sequence: TGCAGCGTTGAAGATTCTAGCGGGAGGGTCCGCGGCACAGATACGCAGTATTTT. It specifies CSVEDSSGRVRGTDTQYF.

There are a few counts of this clone. V and J are TRBV29-1 and TRBJ2-3, with 7 bases lining up with TRBD2. J was trimmed by 4 bases and V by 2 bases; bases with no gene match: 9. Germline V gene data show CDR1 as SQVTM and CDR2 as ANQGSEA. CDR3 length equals 15 residues. The CDR3 protein is CSVEQAGVFPDTQYF. The CDR3 nucleotides are TGCAGCGTTGAACAGGCGGGAGTATTCCCAGATACGCAGTATTTT.

The chain links TRBV7-8 to TRBJ2-5; D is unresolved. Trimming pared 1 base from V and 5 bases from J, leaving 17 bases between. The CDR3 length is 16 residues. The germline gives CDR1 SGHVS, CDR2 FQNEAQ. CDR3 sequence reads: CASSLDRFGTVETQYF. The CDR3 bases are TGTGCCAGCAGCTTAGATAGATTCGGTACGGTGGAGACCCAGTACTTC.

This rearrangement joins TRBV28 to TRBJ1-5; TRBD1 matches 8 bases. The CDR3 extends over 16 amino acids. Trimming took 6 bases from V and 1 from J; bases not matched to a gene: 8. Germline V lookup: CDR1 MDHEN, CDR2 SYDVKM. CDR3 amino acids: CASSNLDRGSNQPQHF. CDR3 nucleotide sequence: TGTGCCAGCAGCAACCTTGACAGGGGAAGCAATCAGCCCCAGCATTTT.

V and J are TRBV1 and TRBJ2-3; TRBD2 reflects the table's D call only, with no check against the DNA. TRBV1 is recorded as a pseudogene. This CDR3 has 16 residues. The CDR3 loop is CTSSHPPPDSTDTQYF. CDR3 DNA: TGCACCAGCAGCCATCCCCCCCCGGACTCCACAGATACGCAGTATTTT.

This sequence joins TRBV28 and TRBJ2-1, with 11 bases aligning to TRBD1. This CDR3 spans 16 amino acids. The germline CDR1 and CDR2 sequences are MDHEN and SYDVKM. V trimming: 4 bases; J trimming: 8 bases; junction bases outside the gene matches: 10. CDR3 in amino acids: CASSSPVGQGADEQFF. CDR3 DNA sequence: TGTGCCAGCAGTTCCCCAGTCGGACAGGGGGCTGATGAGCAGTTCTTC.